This T cell receptor (beta chain) was captured in a study of CD8 T cells in ankylosing spondylitis. General study points: It was reported that disease-linked clones were significantly enriched in matched ankylosing spondylitis synovial fluid. There were earlier reports of some motif variants in reactive arthritis synovial fluid and blood. Ankylosing spondylitis blood appeared to be characterized by a TCR beta motif of eight highly homologous variants.

Germline CDR1 DFQATT, CDR2 SNEGSKA (reference sequence). This CDR3 contains 13 residues. Trimming left V 7 bases short and J 4 bases short, with 16 bases between. A remark on this clonotype: Its antigen is not known.

Molecular-barcoded quantitative 5'-RACE produced these TCR beta libraries. MiXCR was run by TCRdb on the 5' RACE reads, yielding one entry per CDR3 protein. Found here are some 92,000 distinct CDR3 sequences, about 27% of them singletons; the top ten hold about 60%. The specimen was blood, either unsorted or a sorted T cell fraction (not recorded which). V gene TRBV20-1 combines with J gene TRBJ2-5; D not certain. This TCR came from a male donor with ankylosing spondylitis or in good health (not recorded which). The CDR3 is CSVEGVDPETQYF. CDR3 nucleotides: TGCAGTGTCGAAGGCGTGGACCCAGAGACCCAGTACTTC.